This T cell receptor (beta chain) was observed in a study of PD-1 blockade in classical Hodgkin lymphoma. Trimming took off 3 bases at V and 7 bases at J, with 10 bases between the two ends. The CDR3 is 13 amino acids. Germline V lookup: CDR1 MNHEY, CDR2 SMNVEV (reference sequence). General observations from the study: Relapsed/refractory patients reportedly had the lowest baseline TCR diversity, below newly diagnosed patients, who were below healthy donors.

Sequencing was performed with immunoSEQ multiplex PCR; in TCRdb, only in-frame clones are kept and a portion is missing. The data show more than 9,500 clones, with roughly 85% seen just once and approximately 33% held by the top ten. As concerns this clone: Its antigen remains unidentified.

Time point noted: cycle 4 day 1 (C4D1), after less than 7 weeks of nivolumab. All the patients suffered relapse after autologous stem cell transplantation, and brentuximab vedotin exposure differed. Isolation of CD8+ T cells from thawed PBMCs used magnetic negative selection. Patients had nivolumab dosed at 3 mg/kg, delivered intravenously every 2 weeks. The sample consisted of CD8+ T cells from blood, taken before the fourth cycle of nivolumab. The sequence was collected from a human donor with classical Hodgkin lymphoma. The donor label of this sample is uncertain. The genes are TRBV27 and TRBJ2-1; D is unclear. CDR3 coding DNA: TGTGCCAGCAGTTTCTCCCACCTAAATGAGCAGTTCTTC. The encoded protein is CASSFSHLNEQFF.